The 7 T cell receptor beta chains in this list originate from one sample, sequenced in a study of cytomegalovirus exposure and HLA in healthy donors. Primers included in the PCR were 60 Vbeta and 13 Jbeta primers. Using immunoSEQ multiplex PCR, the repertoire was profiled, and TCRdb retains in-frame clones only, with some absent. This sample has 150,000 or so clones, with roughly four fifths found just once. The sample was PBMCs. These receptors were taken from a man under 40 in good health and CMV-seropositive.

The J gene is TRBJ2-1, the V gene TRBV9; 7 bases fit TRBD1. This CDR3 has 15 amino acids. Losses at the gene ends were 2 bases for V and 6 bases for J; bases not matched to a gene: 8. The V gene's germline CDR1 is SGDLS and CDR2 YYNGEE. CDR3 amino acids: CASSVTGTEVNEQFF. CDR3 sequence (DNA): TGTGCCAGCAGCGTTACCGGGACAGAAGTCAATGAGCAGTTCTTC.

The chain joins TRBV10-1 to TRBJ2-1, with 7 bases that match TRBD1. Germline CDR1 WNHNN, CDR2 SYGVQD (reference sequence). The CDR3 sequence is 14 residues long. Trimming cost V 6 bases and J 2 bases; bases outside gene matches: 4. CDR3 region: CASRDRKTYNEQFF. DNA for the CDR3: TGCGCCAGCAGGGACAGGAAAACCTACAATGAGCAGTTCTTC.

This chain links TRBV18 with TRBJ1-4; D call uncertain. Germline CDR1 and CDR2: KGHSH and LQKENI. V lost 3 bases, J lost 1 base, and 9 bases lay in between. CDR3 length: 15 amino acids. CDR3 bases: TGTGCCAGCTCACCCCCGACTCTAACTAATGAAAAACTGTTTTTT. It encodes CASSPPTLTNEKLFF.

J is TRBJ2-1 and V is TRBV4-2; TRBD2 matches at 11 bases. Germline values: CDR1 LGHNA, CDR2 YNFKEQ. This CDR3 has 17 amino acids. The J segment lost 7 bases and the V segment lost 3 bases, leaving 11 bases of the junction unmatched. The DNA for the CDR3 is TGTGCCAGCAGCCACGCAACTCCTAGCGGGAGGCTGAATGAGCAGTTCTTC. Encoded protein: CASSHATPSGRLNEQFF.

The chain employs TRBV5-5 and TRBJ2-7; possibly TRBD1 for D (7 bases). Trimming took 4 bases from V and 3 from J, leaving 14 bases between them. The CDR3 sequence is 14 residues long. Germline V gene lookup returns CDR1 SGHKS and CDR2 YYEKEE (reference sequence). The CDR3 loop is CASSRGTAHYEQYF. The CDR3 nucleotides read TGTGCCAGCAGCCGCGGGACAGCACACTACGAGCAGTACTTC.

This clone is a singleton in its sample. The gene calls are TRBV11-2 and TRBJ1-3, with a tentative D call TRBD1 (5 bases). The CDR3 runs 13 residues. Germline V gene lookup returns CDR1 SGHAT and CDR2 FQNNGV. Trimming took 4 bases from V and 4 from J, leaving 8 bases between them. The CDR3 bases are TGTGCCAGCAGCTCTGGGGCGGGAAACACCATATATTTT. This translates into CASSSGAGNTIYF.

The chain is built from TRBV2 and TRBJ2-1; 14 bases are a match to TRBD2. V trimming: 7 bases; J trimming: 9 bases; junction bases outside the gene matches: 8. Germline values: CDR1 SNHLY, CDR2 FYNNEI. The CDR3 is made up of 15 amino acids. The CDR3 DNA reads TGTGCCAGCACCCGACTAGCGGGGGGGCCTATTGAGCAGTTCTTC. This translates into CASTRLAGGPIEQFF.